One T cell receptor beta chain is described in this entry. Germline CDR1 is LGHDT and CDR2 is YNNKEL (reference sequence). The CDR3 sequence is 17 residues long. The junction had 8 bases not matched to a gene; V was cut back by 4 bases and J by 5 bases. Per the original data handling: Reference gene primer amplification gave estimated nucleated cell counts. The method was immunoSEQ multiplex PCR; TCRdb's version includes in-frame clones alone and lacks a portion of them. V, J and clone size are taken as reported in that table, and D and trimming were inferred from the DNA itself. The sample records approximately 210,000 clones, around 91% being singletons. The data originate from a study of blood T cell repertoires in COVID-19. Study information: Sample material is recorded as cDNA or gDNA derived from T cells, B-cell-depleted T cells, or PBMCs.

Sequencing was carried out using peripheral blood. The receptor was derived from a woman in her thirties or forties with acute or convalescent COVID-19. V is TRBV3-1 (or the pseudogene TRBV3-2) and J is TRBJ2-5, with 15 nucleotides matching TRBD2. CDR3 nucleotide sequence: TGTGCCAGCAGCCCCCGGACTAGCGGGGGGGCCTGGGAGACCCAGTACTTC. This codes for CASSPRTSGGAWETQYF.